The 25 T cell receptor beta chains below were found in one sample sequenced in a study of T-cell memory formation after mild COVID-19. TCRdb fed the 5' RACE reads into MiXCR, producing one record per CDR3 protein. The sample records hundreds of thousands of distinct CDR3 sequences, roughly 15% being singletons. Sequenced input: PBMCs or a T cell subset sorted from them (not recorded which). These receptors all stem from a man aged 18 to 29 who had mild COVID-19 (a few samples of this study predate the infection). Cell type and time point are not known.

This clonotype was detected only a few times. J is TRBJ2-2 and V is TRBV3-1, with 7 bases identical to TRBD2. With 0 bases clipped from V and 0 bases from J, the junction kept 4 bases outside the gene matches. The germline V gene has CDR1 LGHDT and CDR2 YNNKEL (reference sequence). CDR3 length equals 17 residues. The CDR3 protein is CASSQDRGDANTGELFF. In nucleotides, the CDR3 is TGTGCCAGCAGCCAAGATCGGGGGGACGCGAACACCGGGGAGCTGTTTTTT. The full variable domain, in which reference TRBV3-1 and TRBJ2-2 provide the parts outside the CDR3, is DTAVSQTPKYLVTQMGNDKSIKCEQNLGHDTMYWYKQDSKKFLKIMFSYNNKELIINETVPNRFSPKSPDKAHLNLHINSLELGDSAVYFCASSQDRGDANTGELFFGEGSRLTVL.

This clonotype has only a few counts. The chain is built from TRBV7-2 and TRBJ2-7; D tentatively reads TRBD1 or TRBD2 (6 bases each). Germline-derived CDR1 and CDR2 are SGHTA and FQGNSA. The CDR3 contains 15 residues. The V gene lost 1 base and the J gene lost 5 bases, with 15 bases spanning the gap. The CDR3, as DNA: TGTGCCAGCAGCTTAGGGGGGGCTTATTTGCACGAGCAGTACGTC. It translates to CASSLGGAYLHEQYV.

The chain joins TRBV7-7 to TRBJ1-4; a possible D gene is TRBD1 (6 bases). The CDR3 has 14 residues. Germline-derived CDR1 and CDR2 are SSHAT and FNYEAQ (reference sequence). Trimming left V 5 bases short and J 6 bases short, with 13 bases between. The CDR3: CASSLGPGDEKLFF. In DNA, the CDR3 is TGTGCCAGCAGCCTCGGGCCAGGGGATGAAAAACTGTTTTTT.

This chain connects TRBV20-1 to TRBJ2-7; possibly TRBD1 for D (6 bases). The ends were cut back, 5 bases at V and 4 bases at J, with 9 bases in the middle. The CDR3 is 11 amino acids. In germline, CDR1 is DFQATT, CDR2 SNEGSKA (reference sequence). CDR3: CSAQGRYEQYF. For the CDR3, the DNA is TGCAGTGCTCAGGGGCGTTACGAGCAGTACTTC.

This clonotype turned up a few times. The chain couples TRBV2 to TRBJ2-5; 7 positions agree with TRBD2. Germline CDR1 reads SNHLY; CDR2 reads FYNNEI. CDR3 length equals 12 residues. V shed 4 bases, J shed 9 bases, and the junction held 5 bases outside the gene matches. CDR3 sequence reads: CASSGTRGSQYF. The CDR3 nucleotides are TGTGCCAGCAGTGGGACTAGAGGGTCCCAGTACTTC.

This clonotype has only a few counts. This chain uses TRBV10-3 with TRBJ2-2; 7 bases are a match to TRBD2. V lost 10 bases, J lost 7 bases, and 9 bases stayed unmatched. The CDR3 is 13 amino acids. Germline values: CDR1 ENHRY, CDR2 SYGVKD. This CDR3 is CATRDPGGGELFF. CDR3 sequence (DNA): TGTGCCACCCGGGACCCGGGAGGCGGGGAGCTGTTTTTT.

This clonotype was counted between two and nine times. The chain recombines TRBV2 with TRBJ2-5; weak D call: TRBD2 (6 bases). The CDR3 contains 15 residues. The V and J ends lost 4 bases and 1 base respectively, with 13 bases between them. Germline lookup yields CDR1 SNHLY and CDR2 FYNNEI. The CDR3 loop is CASSALRDFQETQYF. CDR3 sequence (DNA): TGTGCCAGCAGTGCATTAAGGGACTTCCAAGAGACCCAGTACTTC.

A few counts support this clonotype. The V gene is TRBV28, the J gene TRBJ2-3; D is possibly TRBD2 (6 bases). Trimming pared 5 bases from V and 7 bases from J, leaving 19 bases between. The CDR3 consists of 15 residues. CDR1 is MDHEN and CDR2 is SYDVKM in the germline V gene. As DNA, the CDR3 is TGTGCCAGCAGTACCCCCGGGAGCCAACGCCATACGCAGTATTTT. The encoded protein is CASSTPGSQRHTQYF.

This clonotype was seen more than once but under ten times. V is TRBV7-2 and J is TRBJ2-1; D may match TRBD1 or TRBD2 (5 bases each). V was clipped by 1 base and J by 0 bases, with 10 bases between them. Germline V gene sequence: CDR1 SGHTA, CDR2 FQGNSA. There are 16 residues in the CDR3. The CDR3 coding sequence is TGTGCCAGCAGCTTAGTCGGGACGAGCTCCTACAATGAGCAGTTCTTC. This translates into CASSLVGTSSYNEQFF.

This clonotype occurred a few times. V and J are TRBV4-1 and TRBJ2-3; D not certain. The germline gives CDR1 MGHRA, CDR2 YSYEKL. The CDR3 totals 15 residues. With 1 base removed from V and 3 bases from J, the gap between germline ends came to 11 bases. CDR3 nucleotide sequence: TGCGCCAGCAGCCAAGCAGGAGTCCCGACAGATACGCAGTATTTT. It translates to CASSQAGVPTDTQYF.

This clonotype appeared a few times. The gene calls are TRBV19 and TRBJ2-7; 7 bases align to TRBD1. This CDR3 contains 15 residues. CDR1 is LNHDA and CDR2 is SQIVND in the germline V gene (reference sequence). V was clipped by 6 bases and J by 2 bases; unmatched bases: 10. The CDR3 sequence: CASSLTPGQAYEQYF. CDR3 sequence (DNA): TGTGCCAGTAGCCTCACGCCTGGACAGGCCTACGAGCAGTACTTC.

This chain links TRBV20-1 with TRBJ1-1; D gene ambiguous. CDR3 length: 15 amino acids. Germline-derived CDR1 and CDR2 are DFQATT and SNEGSKA (reference sequence). V dropped 0 bases and J dropped 7 bases, with 18 bases sitting between them. CDR3 sequence: CSARDALTGRDEAFF. CDR3 DNA: TGCAGTGCTAGAGATGCCCTCACGGGGAGGGATGAAGCTTTCTTT.

The sample holds many counts of this clonotype. CDR3 DNA: TGTGCCAGCAGCTTAGTGGTCAGGGGGCGTTGGGTTTTAGATACGCAGTATTTT. Encoded protein: CASSLVVRGRWVLDTQYF. The chain recombines TRBV7-2 with TRBJ2-3; the match to TRBD1 covers 8 bases. The CDR3 spans 18 residues. V lost 1 base to trimming and J lost 5 bases; unmatched junction nucleotides: 14. CDR1 and CDR2 from the germline V gene are SGHTA and FQGNSA.

The chain recombines TRBV12-3 or TRBV12-4 with TRBJ1-4, with a weak D call TRBD1 (5 bases). Trimming stripped 3 bases from V and 0 bases from J, with 11 bases between. This CDR3 contains 16 residues. The CDR3 region has the DNA TGTGCCAGCAGTTTGGGGCGGCCTACAACTAATGAAAAACTGTTTTTT. It codes for CASSLGRPTTNEKLFF.

In this sample, this clonotype turned up a few times. The rearrangement links TRBV12-5 to TRBJ2-3; tentatively, D is TRBD1 (5 bases). The CDR3 totals 13 residues. In germline, CDR1 is LGHNT, CDR2 FRNRAP. Deletions cut 6 bases from V and 5 bases from J, with 12 bases between. The CDR3: CASGDQGRDTQYF. In nucleotides, the CDR3 is TGTGCTAGTGGGGACCAGGGTAGAGATACGCAGTATTTT.

This clonotype turned up a few times. J is TRBJ2-4 and V is TRBV7-2, with a weak D call TRBD2 (5 bases). CDR1 and CDR2 (germline): SGHTA, FQGNSA. V lost 1 base, J lost 7 bases, and 14 bases lay in between. The CDR3 totals 15 residues. CDR3: CASSLVFWGENIQYF. DNA for the CDR3: TGTGCCAGCAGCTTAGTTTTTTGGGGAGAGAACATTCAGTACTTC.

The rearrangement links TRBV24-1 to TRBJ2-3, with D tentatively TRBD2 (7 bases). Trimming shortened V by 9 bases and J by 2 bases, and 17 bases separated the two germline ends. The CDR3 is 15 amino acids. CDR1 is KGHDR, CDR2 SFDVKD, per germline. The CDR3 protein is CATAPGGSATDTQYF. CDR3 DNA: TGTGCCACCGCCCCGGGGGGCTCCGCCACAGATACGCAGTATTTT.

This clonotype was picked up many times. The V call is TRBV18, the J call TRBJ2-7, with 7 bases matching TRBD1. The CDR3 runs to 13 residues. Trimming at V came to 6 bases and at J to 4 bases, leaving 6 bases not matched to a gene. The V gene's germline CDR1 is KGHSH and CDR2 LQKENI. This CDR3 is CASSTGTAYEQYV. The CDR3 bases are TGTGCCAGCTCTACCGGGACAGCTTACGAGCAGTACGTC.

The V call is TRBV20-1, the J call TRBJ2-2; 10 positions agree with TRBD2. This CDR3 region has 17 residues. Germline assignment: CDR1 DFQATT and CDR2 SNEGSKA (reference sequence). The V and J ends lost 6 bases and 2 bases, in that order; junction bases with no gene match: 12. The DNA of the CDR3 is TGCAGTGCGCAGCCCCCAGCGGGGGGGGGAAACACCGGGGAGCTGTTTTTT. Encoded protein: CSAQPPAGGGNTGELFF.

There are a few counts of this clonotype. This chain uses TRBV5-1 with TRBJ1-2; D remains ambiguous. Germline CDR1 SGHRS, CDR2 YFSETQ. V lost 4 bases and J 4 bases, leaving 11 bases between the germline ends. This CDR3 spans 13 amino acids. DNA for the CDR3: TGCGCCAGCAGCCCGGGTAAAAGCTATGGCTACACCTTC. It is translated as CASSPGKSYGYTF. The whole variable domain, filled in from reference TRBV5-1 and TRBJ1-2, reads KAGVTQTPRYLIKTRGQQVTLSCSPISGHRSVSWYQQTPGQGLQFLFEYFSETQRNKGNFPGRFSGRQFSNSRSEMNVSTLELGDSALYLCASSPGKSYGYTFGSGTRLTVV.

The chain has TRBV12-3 or TRBV12-4 and TRBJ1-2; unclear D gene. The V gene lost 6 bases and the J gene lost 13 bases, with 18 bases spanning the gap. This CDR3 is 12 amino acids long. The CDR3 loop is CASRRTGLSSTF. CDR3 DNA sequence: TGTGCCAGCAGAAGGACCGGGTTAAGCTCCACCTTC.

The rearrangement joins TRBV7-9 to TRBJ2-7; TRBD1 matches 7 bases. V was pared by 1 base and J by 2 bases, with 5 bases of the junction left unmatched. Germline V CDR1 and CDR2: SEHNR, FQNEAQ (reference sequence). The CDR3 is made up of 15 amino acids. CDR3 sequence: CASSLVGGSTYEQYF. CDR3 nucleotides: TGTGCCAGCAGCTTAGTAGGGGGCAGTACCTACGAGCAGTACTTC.

This clonotype was recorded a few times. The CDR3 nucleotides read TGTGCCAGCAGTTACGGGCGTTTGGGGGGCTACACCTTC. It is translated as CASSYGRLGGYTF. The chain employs TRBV6-5 and TRBJ1-2; unclear D gene. Trimming took off 2 bases at V and 8 bases at J, with 12 bases between the two ends. Germline V gene lookup returns CDR1 MNHEY and CDR2 SVGAGI. The CDR3 contains 13 residues.

This clonotype has ten or more counts. This chain connects TRBV29-1 to TRBJ2-2, with D tentatively TRBD2 (5 bases). Trimming pared 6 bases from V and 0 bases from J, leaving 14 bases between. Germline V gives CDR1 SQVTM, CDR2 ANQGSEA. The length of the CDR3 is 15 residues. The CDR3 DNA is TGCAGCGTCAACGGGATTTACGCGAACACCGGGGAGCTGTTTTTT. This translates into CSVNGIYANTGELFF.

This clonotype has a handful of counts. This rearrangement joins TRBV10-3 to TRBJ2-3, with D unclear. Looked up from germline, CDR1 is ENHRY and CDR2 is SYGVKD. V gave up 10 bases and J gave up 3 bases, with 8 bases separating them. This CDR3 spans 11 amino acids. The CDR3 nucleotides are TGTGCCACTACCGGAACAGATACGCAGTATTTT. It translates to CATTGTDTQYF.